The entry below gives a single TCR beta chain sequence along with its context. Antigen unknown. The CDR3 totals 17 residues. J was trimmed by 0 bases and V by 4 bases; bases with no gene match: 9. Germline loops: CDR1 SGDLS, CDR2 YYNGEE. Primers for the PCR totalled 60 Vbeta and 13 Jbeta. Profiling relied on immunoSEQ multiplex PCR, and the TCRdb table lists in-frame clones only, not all of them. The sample contains 110,000 to 150,000 clones, 60% to 85% of which appear only once. The sample is drawn from a study of cytomegalovirus exposure and HLA in healthy donors. Study observations and caveats: Testing in vitro showed three CMV-associated chains specific for CMV antigens. Sequencing had likely introduced a cluster of highly shared sequence variants as an artifact.

This receptor was taken from a man younger than 45 in good health and CMV-seronegative. The rearrangement uses TRBV9 and TRBJ1-4; 7 nucleotides line up with TRBD1. Sequences were obtained from PBMCs. The CDR3 coding sequence is TGTGCCAGCAGCAGGGGGCCTGGTGGGGCAACTAATGAAAAACTGTTTTTT. This sequence encodes CASSRGPGGATNEKLFF.